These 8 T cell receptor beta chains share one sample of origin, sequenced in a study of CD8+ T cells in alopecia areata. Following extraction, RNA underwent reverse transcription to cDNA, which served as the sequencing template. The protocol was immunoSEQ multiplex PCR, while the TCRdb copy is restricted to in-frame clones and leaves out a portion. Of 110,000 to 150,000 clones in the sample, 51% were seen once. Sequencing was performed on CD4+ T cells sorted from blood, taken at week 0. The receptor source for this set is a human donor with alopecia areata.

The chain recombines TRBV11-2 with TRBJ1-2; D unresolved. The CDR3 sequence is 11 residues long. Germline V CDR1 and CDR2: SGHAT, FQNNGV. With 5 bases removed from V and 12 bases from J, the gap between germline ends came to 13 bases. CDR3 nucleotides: TGTGCCAGCAGCCCCCTCATGGTCCACACCTTC. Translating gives CASSPLMVHTF.

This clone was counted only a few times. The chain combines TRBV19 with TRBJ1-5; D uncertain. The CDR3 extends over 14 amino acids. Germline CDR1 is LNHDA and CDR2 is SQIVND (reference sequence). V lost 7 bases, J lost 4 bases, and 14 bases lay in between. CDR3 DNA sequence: TGTGCCAGTAATATTGCAGGATCAAATCAGCCCCAGCATTTT. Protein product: CASNIAGSNQPQHF.

DNA of the CDR3: TGTGCCACCCGAACCGGGACAGTGACTCCCTACGAGCAGTACTTC. Translated, it gives CATRTGTVTPYEQYF. The chain couples TRBV6-5 to TRBJ2-7; 7 nucleotides agree with TRBD1. V shed 10 bases, J shed 2 bases, and the junction held 14 bases outside the gene matches. Germline CDR1 reads MNHEY; CDR2 reads SVGAGI. This CDR3 spans 15 amino acids.

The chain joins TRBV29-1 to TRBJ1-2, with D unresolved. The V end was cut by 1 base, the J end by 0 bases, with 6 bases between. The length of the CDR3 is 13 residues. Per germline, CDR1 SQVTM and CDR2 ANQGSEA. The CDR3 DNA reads TGCAGCGTTGAAGGGCCCTCTAACTATGGCTACACCTTC. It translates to CSVEGPSNYGYTF.

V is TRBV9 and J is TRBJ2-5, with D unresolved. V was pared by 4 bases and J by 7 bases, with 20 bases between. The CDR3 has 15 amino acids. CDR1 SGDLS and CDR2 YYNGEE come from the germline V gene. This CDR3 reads CASSPPSIGYGTQYF. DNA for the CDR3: TGTGCCAGCAGCCCTCCCTCGATAGGGTATGGGACCCAGTACTTC.

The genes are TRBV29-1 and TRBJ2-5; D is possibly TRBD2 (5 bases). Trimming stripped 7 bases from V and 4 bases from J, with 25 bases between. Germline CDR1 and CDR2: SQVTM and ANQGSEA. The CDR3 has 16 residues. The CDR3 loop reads CSDLDKVKGGTETQYF. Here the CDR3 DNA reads TGCAGCGACTTAGACAAGGTAAAAGGAGGTACAGAGACCCAGTACTTC.

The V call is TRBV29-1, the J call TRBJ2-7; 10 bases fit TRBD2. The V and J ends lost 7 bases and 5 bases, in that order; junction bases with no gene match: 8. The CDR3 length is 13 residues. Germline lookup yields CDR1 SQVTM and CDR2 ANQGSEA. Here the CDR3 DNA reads TGCAGCGCCCTAGCGGGAGTATCAGACGAGCAGTACTTC. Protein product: CSALAGVSDEQYF.

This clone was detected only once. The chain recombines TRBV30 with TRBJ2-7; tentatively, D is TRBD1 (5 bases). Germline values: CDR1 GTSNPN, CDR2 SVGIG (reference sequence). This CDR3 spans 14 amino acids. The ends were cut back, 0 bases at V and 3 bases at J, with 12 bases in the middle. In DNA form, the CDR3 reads TGTGCCTGGAGTGTATCTAGGGGCTTCTACGAGCAGTACTTC. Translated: CAWSVSRGFYEQYF.